The sequence of this T cell receptor beta chain was determined in a study of blood T cell repertoires in COVID-19. On the study more broadly: Nucleic acid was either cDNA or gDNA, and it came from T cells, B-cell-depleted T cells, or PBMCs.

The CDR3 spans 12 residues. V was shortened by 5 bases and J by 3 bases, with 5 bases between the two germline ends. The germline gives CDR1 LNHNV, CDR2 YYDKDF (reference sequence). Profiling relied on immunoSEQ multiplex PCR, and the TCRdb table lists in-frame clones only, not all of them. Among about 230,000 clones listed, 65% to 85% were seen once. The chain couples TRBV15 to TRBJ1-3; D is ambiguous. Sequencing used peripheral blood. This sequence was found in a man aged 50 to 59 with active or convalescent COVID-19. CDR3 region: CATSSRGNTIYF. The CDR3 DNA reads as TGTGCCACCAGCTCGCGTGGAAACACCATATATTTT.